Below, 17 T cell receptor beta chains from the same sample are listed, as sequenced in a study of control samples from healthy donors and cancer patients. Some clones are missing from TCRdb's copy, which holds only in-frame ones; the method was immunoSEQ multiplex PCR. The table has over 150,000 clones, approximately 96% seen once. The sequenced sample consisted of blood. The receptors originated from a woman in her twenties or thirties in good health.

V usage is TRBV27 and J usage is TRBJ1-2; D remains ambiguous. Looked up from germline, CDR1 is MNHEY and CDR2 is SMNVEV (reference sequence). V lost 4 bases, J lost 1 base, and 7 bases lay in between. The CDR3 totals 13 residues. The CDR3 region is CASSWTGNYGYTF. The CDR3 bases are TGTGCCAGCAGTTGGACGGGTAACTATGGCTACACCTTC.

This clone occurred once. The genes are TRBV29-1 and TRBJ1-1; D remains unclear. Germline values: CDR1 SQVTM, CDR2 ANQGSEA. V was shortened by 5 bases and J by 1 base, with 8 bases between the two germline ends. This CDR3 contains 12 residues. The CDR3 DNA reads TGCAGCGTTCCGAAGGCGAACACTGAAGCTTTCTTT. Its protein product is CSVPKANTEAFF.

The chain links TRBV28 to TRBJ2-7; 8 bases align to TRBD2. Germline V gene data show CDR1 as MDHEN and CDR2 as SYDVKM. The CDR3 has 16 amino acids. With 2 bases clipped from V and 0 bases from J, the junction kept 6 bases outside the gene matches. The CDR3 bases are TGTGCCAGCAGTTTAGTTACGGGAGGGCCCTCCTACGAGCAGTACTTC. Its protein is CASSLVTGGPSYEQYF.

The rearrangement uses TRBV9 and TRBJ2-1; 13 bases align to TRBD2. The ends lost 4 bases at V and 0 bases at J; junction bases unmatched: 4. Germline V lookup: CDR1 SGDLS, CDR2 YYNGEE. CDR3 length equals 17 residues. CDR3 protein: CASSRTSGGSSYNEQFF. In DNA, the CDR3 is TGTGCCAGCAGCAGGACTAGCGGGGGAAGCTCCTACAATGAGCAGTTCTTC.

This chain connects TRBV2 to TRBJ2-2, with D uncertain. With 2 bases removed from V and 4 bases from J, the gap between germline ends came to 11 bases. The CDR3 runs 15 residues. Germline V gene lookup returns CDR1 SNHLY and CDR2 FYNNEI. The CDR3 coding sequence is TGTGCCAGCAGTGAAACAGCTCGAGGCACCGGGGAGCTGTTTTTT. It is translated as CASSETARGTGELFF.

The chain employs TRBV5-1 and TRBJ2-7; possibly TRBD1 or TRBD2 for D (5 bases each). Trimming cost V 4 bases and J 2 bases, with 16 bases left between them. The CDR3 has 15 amino acids. Germline lookup yields CDR1 SGHRS and CDR2 YFSETQ. The CDR3 DNA reads as TGCGCCAGCAGCAGGGACGGGACGGCCACCTACGAGCAGTACTTC. It yields the protein CASSRDGTATYEQYF.

This rearrangement joins TRBV4-1 to TRBJ1-4; D not resolved. Per the germline V gene, CDR1 is MGHRA and CDR2 is YSYEKL. The CDR3 covers 14 residues. The V gene lost 3 bases and the J gene lost 10 bases, with 15 bases spanning the gap. The CDR3 DNA is TGCGCCAGCAGCCAGGTTCCCACCTCGGGAAAACTGTTTTTT. Protein product: CASSQVPTSGKLFF.

The chain combines TRBV10-2 with TRBJ1-4; D possibly corresponds to TRBD1 (6 bases). Trimming stripped 6 bases from V and 8 bases from J, with 16 bases between. The germline V gene has CDR1 WSHSY and CDR2 SAAADI. The CDR3 totals 14 residues. In DNA, the CDR3 is TGCGCCAGCAGCGTACAGGGAGTTGAGGAAAAACTGTTTTTT. Its protein is CASSVQGVEEKLFF.

The V gene is TRBV25-1, the J gene TRBJ2-5, with 8 bases matching TRBD2. CDR1 MGHDK and CDR2 SYGVNS come from the germline V gene. J lost 1 base, V lost 4 bases, and 14 bases had no gene match. This CDR3 contains 18 residues. CDR3 region: CASSATPLAGGRQETQYF. The CDR3 nucleotides read TGTGCCAGCAGTGCAACCCCTCTAGCGGGCGGACGCCAAGAGACCCAGTACTTC.

CDR3 coding DNA: TGCGCCAGCAGCTTGTCGGTAGCGGATGATGAGCAGTTCTTC. Its translation is CASSLSVADDEQFF. The chain links TRBV5-1 to TRBJ2-1, with D possibly matching TRBD2 (6 bases). The V gene lost 1 base and the J gene lost 8 bases, with 13 bases spanning the gap. There are 14 residues in the CDR3. Germline values: CDR1 SGHRS, CDR2 YFSETQ.

The gene calls are TRBV5-1 and TRBJ1-1; 9 bases line up with TRBD1. Trimming at V came to 8 bases and at J to 2 bases, leaving 4 bases not matched to a gene. This CDR3 contains 13 residues. Germline V gives CDR1 SGHRS, CDR2 YFSETQ. The CDR3 is CASRGQGNTEAFF. CDR3 DNA: TGCGCCAGTAGGGGACAGGGTAACACTGAAGCTTTCTTT.

The chain uses TRBV24-1 and TRBJ2-5; 8 bases align to TRBD1. The CDR3 has 14 amino acids. Looked up from germline, CDR1 is KGHDR and CDR2 is SFDVKD. The ends lost 3 bases at V and 4 bases at J; junction bases unmatched: 3. In DNA form, the CDR3 reads TGTGCCACCAGTGATGGACAGGGTTTAGAGACCCAGTACTTC. Translation: CATSDGQGLETQYF.

V gene TRBV7-3 combines with J gene TRBJ2-1, with D perhaps assigned TRBD1 or TRBD2 (5 bases each). Germline loops: CDR1 SGHTA, CDR2 FQGTGA. The CDR3 length is 14 residues. V lost 3 bases and J lost 7, with 13 bases in between. The CDR3: CASSLNPGGNEQFF. The CDR3 DNA is TGTGCCAGCAGCTTGAACCCTGGGGGTAATGAGCAGTTCTTC. Combining the CDR3 with reference TRBV7-3 and TRBJ2-1 gives the whole variable domain GAGVSQTPSNKVTEKGKYVELRCDPISGHTALYWYRQSLGQGPEFLIYFQGTGAADDSGLPNDRFFAVRPEGSVSTLKIQRTERGDSAVYLCASSLNPGGNEQFFGPGTRLTVL.

This chain connects TRBV4-1 to TRBJ1-4, with a tentative D call TRBD1 (5 bases). CDR1 and CDR2 (germline): MGHRA, YSYEKL. V lost 7 bases to trimming and J lost 6 bases, with 21 bases between them. This CDR3 region has 16 residues. CDR3 region: CASKAPVGGGHEKLFF. The CDR3 nucleotides are TGCGCCAGCAAAGCACCCGTGGGGGGAGGTCATGAAAAACTGTTTTTT.

The gene calls are TRBV11-1 and TRBJ2-5; D not resolved. The CDR3 consists of 15 residues. Germline assignment: CDR1 SGHAT and CDR2 FQDESV (reference sequence). V lost 1 base, J lost 0 bases, and 9 bases lay in between. DNA of the CDR3: TGTGCCAGCAGCTTAGTGGGCAGGTACCAAGAGACCCAGTACTTC. Protein: CASSLVGRYQETQYF.

The CDR3 region has the DNA TGTGCCAGCAGCTTAGATCGAGGAGAGACCCAGTACTTC. Its translation is CASSLDRGETQYF. J is TRBJ2-5 and V is TRBV11-2; D gene unclear. CDR3 size: 13 residues. CDR1 is SGHAT and CDR2 is FQNNGV in the germline V gene. The V gene lost 0 bases and the J gene lost 4 bases, with 6 bases spanning the gap.

The genes are TRBV6-1 and TRBJ2-1; the match to TRBD2 covers 7 bases. This CDR3 is 14 amino acids long. Germline loops: CDR1 MNHNS, CDR2 SASEGT. The V segment lost 3 bases and the J segment 7 bases; nucleotides outside the gene matches: 6. The CDR3 coding sequence is TGTGCCAGCAGTGAGACTAGCCCGAAGAATGAGCAGTTCTTC. As protein: CASSETSPKNEQFF.